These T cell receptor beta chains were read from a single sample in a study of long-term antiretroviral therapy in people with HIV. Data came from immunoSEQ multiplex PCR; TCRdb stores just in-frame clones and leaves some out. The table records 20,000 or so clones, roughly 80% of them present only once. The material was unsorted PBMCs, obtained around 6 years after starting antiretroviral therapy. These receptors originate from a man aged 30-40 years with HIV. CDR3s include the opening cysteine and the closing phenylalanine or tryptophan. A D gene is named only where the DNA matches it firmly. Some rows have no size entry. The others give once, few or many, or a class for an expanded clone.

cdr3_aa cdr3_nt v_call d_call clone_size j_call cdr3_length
CASSPGPGGLSSYNEQFF TGTGCCAGCAGCCCCGGACCCGGTGGGTTAAGCTCCTACAATGAGCAGTTCTTC TRBV7-2 - - TRBJ2-1 18
CSAVGAAVFNEQFF TGCAGCGCCGTGGGGGCAGCAGTCTTCAATGAGCAGTTCTTC TRBV29-1 - - TRBJ2-1 14
CASSWGPSNEQFF TGTGCCAGCAGCTGGGGGCCTTCCAATGAGCAGTTCTTC TRBV5-5 - - TRBJ2-1 13
CASSYSSFLNEQFF TGTGCCAGCAGTTACTCCTCCTTTCTGAATGAGCAGTTCTTC TRBV6-5 - medium-sized TRBJ2-1 14
CASSEKGSRGYTF TGTGCCAGCAGTGAAAAGGGGTCACGGGGCTACACCTTC TRBV6-1 - - TRBJ1-2 13
CAWSAFSGRGSYNEQFF TGTGCCTGGAGTGCCTTTAGCGGGAGGGGGTCCTACAATGAGCAGTTCTTC TRBV30 TRBD2 - TRBJ2-1 17
CASNLQGGLEAFF TGTGCCAGCAACTTACAGGGGGGTCTTGAAGCTTTCTTT TRBV7-9 TRBD1 - TRBJ1-1 13
CASSQDQQVRPDTQYF TGTGCCAGCAGCCAAGATCAACAGGTGAGGCCAGATACGCAGTATTTT TRBV4-2 - - TRBJ2-3 16
CASSLDRGSSEQYF TGTGCCAGCAGCCTGGACAGGGGGTCAAGCGAGCAGTACTTC TRBV7-2 TRBD1 - TRBJ2-7 14
CASRLQGAGGNQPQHF TGTGCCAGCAGATTACAGGGGGCTGGGGGCAATCAGCCCCAGCATTTT TRBV28 TRBD1 - TRBJ1-5 16
CATSRRAQGNTEAFF TGTGCCACCAGCAGGAGAGCCCAGGGGAACACTGAAGCTTTCTTT TRBV15 - - TRBJ1-1 15
CASSVGGGGSYNEQFF TGTGCCAGCAGCGTGGGGGGCGGGGGCTCCTACAATGAGCAGTTCTTC TRBV9 - - TRBJ2-1 16
CASVRGGYQSQHF TGTGCTAGTGTCCGGGGGGGATATCAGTCCCAGCATTTT TRBV12-5 - - TRBJ1-5 13
CASSTSRSYGYTF TGTGCCAGCAGCACCAGCCGCAGTTATGGCTACACCTTC TRBV7-8 - - TRBJ1-2 13
CASNPGQTYEQYF TGTGCCAGCAACCCCGGACAGACCTACGAGCAGTACTTC TRBV6-1 - - TRBJ2-7 13
CASSLGAPTGGGSYEQYF TGTGCCAGCAGCTTAGGGGCCCCCACAGGGGGGGGTTCTTACGAGCAGTACTTC TRBV7-9 - - TRBJ2-7 18
CASSEPTGGKKTYEQYF TGTGCCAGCAGTGAACCTACAGGGGGCAAGAAAACCTACGAGCAGTACTTC TRBV2 TRBD1 - TRBJ2-7 17
CASSVAGRHNEQFF TGTGCCAGCAGCGTAGCGGGACGGCACAATGAGCAGTTCTTC TRBV9 - - TRBJ2-1 14
CASSPQGDEQYF TGTGCCAGCTCACCCCAGGGAGACGAGCAGTACTTC TRBV18 - - TRBJ2-7 12